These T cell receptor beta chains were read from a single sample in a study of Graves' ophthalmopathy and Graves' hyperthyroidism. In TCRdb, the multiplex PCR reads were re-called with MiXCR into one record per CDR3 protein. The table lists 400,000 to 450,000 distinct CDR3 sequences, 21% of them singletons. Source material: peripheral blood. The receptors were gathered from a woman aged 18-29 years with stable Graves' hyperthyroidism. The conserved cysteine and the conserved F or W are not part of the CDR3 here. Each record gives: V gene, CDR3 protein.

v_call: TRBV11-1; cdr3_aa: ASSPPEGYSSYEQY
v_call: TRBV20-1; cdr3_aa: SAATGGTFNYGYT
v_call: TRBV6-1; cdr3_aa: ASSGTENTEAF
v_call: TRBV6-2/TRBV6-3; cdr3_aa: ASSYSGGGSTD
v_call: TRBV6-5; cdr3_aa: ASSYIGNYGYT
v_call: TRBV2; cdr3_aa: ASVKEGGGTEAF
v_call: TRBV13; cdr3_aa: ASSLVPSTDRVGTEAF
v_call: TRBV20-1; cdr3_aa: SARYRDTEAF
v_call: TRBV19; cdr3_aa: ASSMRRTRRGYT
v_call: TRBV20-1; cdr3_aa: SASDPWETQY
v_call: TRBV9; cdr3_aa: ASSVGRRRQETQY
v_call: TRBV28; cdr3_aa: ASYPYSGQDNTGELF
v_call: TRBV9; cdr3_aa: ASSVEDSNQPQH
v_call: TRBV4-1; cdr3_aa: ASSQPFYDRANYGYT
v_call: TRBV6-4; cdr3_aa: ASSADGPSGANVLT
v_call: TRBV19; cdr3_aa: ASTDEGSPRGYT
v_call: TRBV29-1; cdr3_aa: SLLALFSYEQY
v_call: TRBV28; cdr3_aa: ASSPYPGDGTEAF
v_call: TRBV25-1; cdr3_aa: ASSEAGTANYGYT
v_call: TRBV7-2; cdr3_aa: ASSVQNSPLH
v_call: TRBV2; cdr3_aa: ASRVPGANVLT
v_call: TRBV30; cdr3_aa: AWGGGAGLGYT
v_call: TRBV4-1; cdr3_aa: ASSRGTVLIHEQY
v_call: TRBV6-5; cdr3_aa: ASSYSGTDYEQY
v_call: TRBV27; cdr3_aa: ASSPRTGSSYNSPLH
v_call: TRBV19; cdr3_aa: ASSPRTGASYEQY
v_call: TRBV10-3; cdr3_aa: AISESIGDGSDQPQH
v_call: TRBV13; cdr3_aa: ASSPQVASGRGRETQY